Listed here is a single T cell receptor beta chain. Its antigen is currently unknown. These data originate in a study of long-term antiretroviral therapy in people with HIV. Whole-study results and caveats: The range of CDR3 lengths in HIV repertoires proved narrower than that found in controls.

Researchers report immunoSEQ v3.0 was run at survey level. The repertoire was sequenced with immunoSEQ multiplex PCR; TCRdb's copy has only in-frame clones and lacks some. The table includes 25,000 to 35,000 clones, about 94% detected once. The length of the CDR3 is 12 residues. Germline-derived CDR1 and CDR2 are SNHLY and FYNNEI. Trimming removed 6 bases from V and 6 bases from J, with 12 bases in between. This receptor was identified in a woman aged 40 to 50 with HIV. This rearrangement joins TRBV2 to TRBJ2-7, with D unclear. Material: unsorted PBMCs, obtained around 6.5 years after starting antiretroviral therapy. In DNA, the CDR3 is TGTGCCAGCAGCCAATCCTACGGCGAGCAGTACTTC. Translating it yields CASSQSYGEQYF.